Presented here are 22 T cell receptor beta chains from one specimen sequenced in a study of T cells in localized non-small cell lung cancer. The protocol was immunoSEQ multiplex PCR, while the TCRdb copy is restricted to in-frame clones and leaves out a portion. The sample lists tens of thousands of clones; about 90% were seen once. Specimen: peripheral blood, collected before any cancer treatment. These receptors all stem from a woman aged 40 to 75 with stage I lung adenocarcinoma.

The chain combines TRBV6-4 with TRBJ2-1, with 16 bases fitting TRBD2. Germline CDR1 MRHNA, CDR2 SNTAGT. This CDR3 is 17 amino acids long. The junction had 6 bases not matched to a gene; V was cut back by 1 base and J by 9 bases. This CDR3 is CASSDWGLAGGPREQFF. In nucleotides, the CDR3 is TGTGCCAGCAGTGACTGGGGACTAGCGGGGGGGCCCCGTGAGCAGTTCTTC.

The V call is TRBV11-3, the J call TRBJ2-5; TRBD2 might be the D (6 bases). The V end lost 5 bases, the J end lost 0 bases, and 10 bases lay between the germline ends. The CDR3 sequence is 14 residues long. Germline CDR1 and CDR2: SGHNT and YENEEA. The CDR3 spells CASSPWRDQETQYF. CDR3 nucleotide sequence: TGTGCCAGCAGCCCGTGGAGGGACCAAGAGACCCAGTACTTC.

V usage is TRBV11-3 and J usage is TRBJ2-1; D perhaps matches TRBD2 (5 bases). Germline CDR1 and CDR2: SGHNT and YENEEA. Trimming removed 0 bases from V and 7 bases from J, with 13 bases in between. This CDR3 contains 15 residues. The CDR3 loop reads CASSLDLGLSNEQFF. CDR3 nucleotides: TGTGCCAGCAGCTTAGACCTCGGACTTTCAAATGAGCAGTTCTTC.

The V call is TRBV11-3, the J call TRBJ2-7; no reliable D call. The CDR3 sequence is 14 residues long. CDR1 SGHNT and CDR2 YENEEA come from the germline V gene. V gave up 1 base and J gave up 2 bases, with 9 bases separating them. CDR3 residues: CASSLAQSTYEQYF. The CDR3 DNA follows: TGTGCCAGCAGCTTAGCTCAGTCAACCTACGAGCAGTACTTC.

J is TRBJ2-7 and V is TRBV6-5; D perhaps matches TRBD1 (6 bases). This CDR3 has 14 residues. With 8 bases removed from V and 4 bases from J, the gap between germline ends came to 18 bases. The V gene's germline CDR1 is MNHEY and CDR2 SVGAGI. This chain's CDR3 is CASSHGQSFYEQYF. The DNA for the CDR3 is TGTGCCAGCTCTCACGGACAGTCTTTTTACGAGCAGTACTTC.

The chain has TRBV5-4 and TRBJ2-5, with a weak D call TRBD2 (5 bases). With 4 bases removed from V and 4 bases from J, the gap between germline ends came to 14 bases. This CDR3 is built from 14 residues. Germline V gene lookup returns CDR1 SGHNT and CDR2 YYREEE (reference sequence). This chain's CDR3 is CASSLPGSRETQYF. In DNA, the CDR3 is TGTGCCAGCAGCCTCCCGGGATCGAGAGAGACCCAGTACTTC.

V usage is TRBV18 and J usage is TRBJ1-3; the D gene is possibly TRBD1 (6 bases). Germline loops: CDR1 KGHSH, CDR2 LQKENI. V shed 2 bases and J shed 7 bases, with 12 bases lying between them. The CDR3 extends over 14 amino acids. CDR3 bases: TGTGCCAGCTCACCAGGAATTCAGGGGAACACCATATATTTT. It is translated as CASSPGIQGNTIYF.

The V and J genes are TRBV6-5 and TRBJ1-1; D remains unclear. Deletions cut 0 bases from V and 0 bases from J, with 11 bases between. Per germline, CDR1 MNHEY and CDR2 SVGAGI. The CDR3 has 16 amino acids. The CDR3 DNA is TGTGCCAGCAGTTACTCCAACAGCTACATGAACACTGAAGCTTTCTTT. Translated, it gives CASSYSNSYMNTEAFF.

The chain carries TRBV7-8 and TRBJ1-2; 7 bases agree with TRBD1. There are 13 residues in the CDR3. Trimming cost V 5 bases and J 2 bases; bases outside gene matches: 2. Germline V gene data show CDR1 as SGHVS and CDR2 as FQNEAQ. Here the CDR3 reads CASSPDRNYGYTF. The CDR3 nucleotides are TGTGCCAGCAGCCCGGACAGGAACTATGGCTACACCTTC.

The chain carries TRBV27 and TRBJ2-6; maybe TRBD1 (6 bases). The germline V gene has CDR1 MNHEY and CDR2 SMNVEV (reference sequence). CDR3 size: 18 residues. V was shortened by 3 bases and J by 0 bases, with 15 bases between the two germline ends. CDR3 region: CASSFNSDRFSGANVLTF. As DNA, the CDR3 is TGTGCCAGCAGTTTTAACTCGGACAGATTCTCTGGGGCCAACGTCCTGACTTTC.

The rearrangement joins TRBV10-3 to TRBJ2-7; no reliable D call. Germline V gives CDR1 ENHRY, CDR2 SYGVKD. Trimming cost V 0 bases and J 5 bases, with 11 bases left between them. This CDR3 has 14 amino acids. The CDR3 protein is CAISESGPINEQYF. CDR3 in DNA: TGTGCCATCAGTGAGTCAGGACCGATTAACGAGCAGTACTTC.

The chain couples TRBV6-5 to TRBJ2-5, with D unclear. CDR3 length: 13 residues. The V end lost 4 bases, the J end lost 2 bases, and 8 bases lay between the germline ends. CDR1 MNHEY and CDR2 SVGAGI come from the germline V gene. DNA for the CDR3: TGTGCCAGCAGTTTTTTGGCTCAAGAGACCCAGTACTTC. Translation: CASSFLAQETQYF.

The chain couples TRBV30 to TRBJ2-7; 12 bases are shared with TRBD1. The CDR3 loop spans 15 amino acids. The ends lost 2 bases at V and 9 bases at J; junction bases unmatched: 11. The germline gives CDR1 GTSNPN, CDR2 SVGIG (reference sequence). The CDR3 protein is CAWSTPGQGAGGQYF. CDR3 DNA sequence: TGTGCCTGGAGTACTCCGGGACAGGGGGCAGGTGGGCAGTACTTC.

The chain is built from TRBV2 and TRBJ1-1, with 11 nucleotides matching TRBD1. From germline, CDR1 is SNHLY and CDR2 FYNNEI. Trimming at V came to 8 bases and at J to 7 bases, leaving 15 bases not matched to a gene. The CDR3 totals 16 residues. The CDR3 nucleotides are TGTGCCAGCGCCGACCCCTGGACAGGGGGCCGGGGTGAAGCTTTCTTT. Protein product: CASADPWTGGRGEAFF.

Comments on this clone: The same CDR3 arises from other DNA sequences in this sample as well. The rearrangement joins TRBV18 to TRBJ2-2, with D unresolved. The germline gives CDR1 KGHSH, CDR2 LQKENI. Trimming left V 1 base short and J 0 bases short, with 6 bases between. This CDR3 is 15 amino acids long. The CDR3 nucleotides read TGTGCCAGCTCACCACGTCCCGCGAACACCGGGGAGCTGTTTTTT. Translated: CASSPRPANTGELFF.

This rearrangement joins TRBV5-1 to TRBJ2-3, with TRBD2 identical over 11 bases. Germline V gene data show CDR1 as SGHRS and CDR2 as YFSETQ. V shed 2 bases and J 0 bases; nucleotides not matched to a gene: 8. The CDR3 spans 18 residues. The CDR3 here is CASSLVAGGALSTDTQYF. CDR3 DNA sequence: TGCGCCAGCAGCTTAGTAGCGGGGGGGGCTCTTAGCACAGATACGCAGTATTTT.

This chain links TRBV7-9 with TRBJ1-1; D remains ambiguous. Looked up from germline, CDR1 is SEHNR and CDR2 is FQNEAQ (reference sequence). V was pared by 5 bases and J by 3 bases, with 10 bases between. The CDR3 is 13 amino acids. In DNA, the CDR3 is TGTGCCAGCAGCAATGCGAGGGACACTGAAGCTTTCTTT. Protein sequence: CASSNARDTEAFF.

The genes are TRBV7-9 and TRBJ1-2; TRBD1 might be the D (5 bases). The germline gives CDR1 SEHNR, CDR2 FQNEAQ (reference sequence). The CDR3 contains 13 residues. The V and J ends lost 3 bases and 2 bases respectively, with 7 bases between them. The CDR3 protein is CASSLGVNYGYTF. In DNA, the CDR3 is TGTGCCAGCAGCTTGGGGGTAAACTATGGCTACACCTTC.

This clone is a singleton in its sample. The rearrangement links TRBV2 to TRBJ2-7; possibly TRBD1 or TRBD2 for D (6 bases each). CDR3 size: 14 residues. CDR1 and CDR2 (germline): SNHLY, FYNNEI. Trimming removed 5 bases at V and 6 bases at J, with 17 bases between. CDR3 in amino acids: CASSRVLGGIEQYF. CDR3 coding DNA: TGTGCCAGCAGTAGGGTCCTCGGGGGCATCGAGCAGTACTTC.

The chain carries TRBV9 and TRBJ1-2; 7 bases are shared with TRBD1. J was trimmed by 3 bases and V by 2 bases; bases with no gene match: 7. The CDR3 covers 15 residues. From germline, CDR1 is SGDLS and CDR2 YYNGEE. The CDR3, as DNA: TGTGCCAGCAGCGTGACACAGGGGCCCCACTATGGCTACACCTTC. It translates to CASSVTQGPHYGYTF.

The chain links TRBV29-1 to TRBJ2-3, with a tentative D call TRBD2 (6 bases). Germline assignment: CDR1 SQVTM and CDR2 ANQGSEA. Between the trimmed V and J ends, which lost 6 bases and 2 bases, there was a span of 15 bases. The CDR3 is made up of 14 amino acids. CDR3 in amino acids: CSVQGLQNTDTQYF. The CDR3 DNA reads TGCAGCGTGCAAGGACTACAGAACACAGATACGCAGTATTTT.

The chain carries TRBV18 and TRBJ1-2, with a weak D call TRBD1 (5 bases). The V gene's germline CDR1 is KGHSH and CDR2 LQKENI. The length of the CDR3 is 16 residues. The V gene lost 3 bases and the J gene lost 5 bases, with 19 bases spanning the gap. The CDR3 DNA reads as TGTGCCAGCTCACCCCTGGTAGGGGACGGGGAATATGGCTACACCTTC. It yields the protein CASSPLVGDGEYGYTF.